Sequencing of this TCR beta chain was carried out in a study of blood T cells in healthy people across ages. Study-level results: Researchers deemed the diversity estimates from one million T cells underestimates.

Comments on this clonotype: Its target is not known.

Using a J-beta primer mix together with a sample-barcoded 5' primer, a second PCR was run for roughly 6 to 12 cycles. TCRdb redid the calling of the 5' RACE reads with MiXCR, one entry per CDR3 protein. The repertoire includes roughly 1.7 million distinct CDR3 sequences, approximately 32% of them detected once, and 11% sits in the top ten. V was cut by 6 bases and J by 10 bases, with 13 bases left in between. This CDR3 contains 12 residues. Germline assignment: CDR1 ENHRY and CDR2 SYGVKD. J is TRBJ2-1 and V is TRBV10-3; no definite D call. The specimen was blood. The TCR comes from a woman in her thirties in good health. CDR3 region: CAIRNVPSEQFF. The CDR3 nucleotides are TGTGCCATCAGGAATGTCCCCAGCGAGCAGTTCTTC.